What follows are 18 T cell receptor beta chains derived from one specimen sequenced in a study of blood T cells in healthy people across ages. With a J-beta primer mix and a sample-barcoded 5' primer, a second PCR ran 7 to 11 cycles. One entry per CDR3 protein, called by TCRdb with MiXCR from the 5' RACE reads. There are about 650,000 distinct CDR3 sequences in the sample; about 30% occur only once, and about 16% lies in the top ten. Material: blood. Receptors were obtained from an elderly woman in good health.

This clonotype was seen repeatedly, ten times or more. The CDR3 DNA reads TGTGCCAGCCACACCGGGCCTCCCTACGAGCAGTACTTC. Residues: CASHTGPPYEQYF. The chain is built from TRBV6-1 and TRBJ2-7, with unresolved D. V dropped 8 bases and J dropped 2 bases, with 13 bases sitting between them. CDR1 and CDR2 (germline): MNHNS, SASEGT. This CDR3 contains 13 residues.

The table lists this clonotype with many counts. The chain recombines TRBV6-1 with TRBJ2-1; 11 nucleotides align to TRBD2. The V gene end was trimmed by 3 bases and the J gene end by 8 bases; junction bases not matched to a gene: 6. The germline V gene encodes CDR1 MNHNS and CDR2 SASEGT. The CDR3 extends over 15 amino acids. The CDR3 protein is CASSDPLAGGDEQFF. CDR3 bases: TGTGCCAGCAGTGATCCCCTAGCGGGGGGCGATGAGCAGTTCTTC.

Turning to this clonotype: This clone may be a read error of a much larger clone one base away. The CDR3 ends on some other residue instead of the conserved phenylalanine or tryptophan, so this is likely a read error. The chain links TRBV9 to TRBJ1-4; no clear D gene. The length of the CDR3 is 14 residues. CDR1 and CDR2 (germline): SGDLS, YYNGEE. V was cut by 4 bases and J by 3 bases, with 10 bases left in between. The CDR3 protein is CASSQDGPNEKLFL. In nucleotides, the CDR3 is TGTGCCAGCAGCCAAGACGGGCCTAATGAAAAACTGTTTTTA.

Only a few counts were recorded for this clonotype. The J gene is TRBJ2-1, the V gene TRBV4-1; D not resolved. The V end lost 1 base, the J end lost 5 bases, and 9 bases lay between the germline ends. The CDR3 consists of 14 residues. CDR1 is MGHRA and CDR2 is YSYEKL in the germline V gene. The CDR3 loop reads CASSQGNFNNEQFF. CDR3 coding DNA: TGCGCCAGCAGCCAAGGTAACTTTAACAATGAGCAGTTCTTC.

This clonotype has at least ten counts. The chain carries TRBV6-4 and TRBJ2-1; perhaps TRBD1 as D (5 bases). V lost 2 bases to trimming and J lost 9 bases, with 14 bases between them. Germline V gives CDR1 MRHNA, CDR2 SNTAGT. The CDR3 contains 14 residues. The DNA of the CDR3 is TGTGCCAGCAGTGACACCCACGAAAGGGGTGAGCAGTTCTTC. This encodes CASSDTHERGEQFF.

This clonotype was picked up many times. The rearrangement joins TRBV7-8 to TRBJ2-5, with D unresolved. The germline V gene encodes CDR1 SGHVS and CDR2 FQNEAQ. The CDR3 has 13 residues. The V gene lost 1 base and the J gene lost 5 bases, with 8 bases spanning the gap. CDR3 DNA: TGTGCCAGCAGCTTAGAAGGGTGGGAGACCCAGTACTTC. Translation: CASSLEGWETQYF. The complete variable domain, with remaining parts taken from reference TRBV7-8 and TRBJ2-5, reads GAGVSQSPRYKVAKRGQDVALRCDPISGHVSLFWYQQALGQGPEFLTYFQNEAQLDKSGLPSDRFFAERPEGSVSTLKIQRTQQEDSAVYLCASSLEGWETQYFGPGTRLLVL.

This clonotype was found once. V gene TRBV30 combines with J gene TRBJ1-5; D gene unclear. The V end lost 4 bases, the J end lost 7 bases, and 11 bases lay between the germline ends. The CDR3 runs 12 residues. Per germline, CDR1 GTSNPN and CDR2 SVGIG (reference sequence). The CDR3 DNA follows: TGTGCCTGGAACGGGGTTGGGCAGCCCCAGCATTTT. This translates into CAWNGVGQPQHF.

The chain carries TRBV28 and TRBJ1-1; D is unclear. V was shortened by 6 bases and J by 4 bases, with 6 bases between the two germline ends. From germline, CDR1 is MDHEN and CDR2 SYDVKM. This CDR3 is built from 11 residues. CDR3 residues: CASRWITEAFF. The CDR3 coding sequence is TGTGCCAGCAGGTGGATCACTGAAGCTTTCTTT.

This clonotype was seen repeatedly, ten times or more. The chain is built from TRBV4-3 and TRBJ2-7, with D tentatively TRBD1 (5 bases). The V gene's germline CDR1 is LGHNA and CDR2 YSLEER. V lost 4 bases, J lost 6 bases, and 22 bases lay in between. This CDR3 comprises 16 residues. DNA for the CDR3: TGCGCCAGCAGCCCCGGGCTGGACAATCCGTTTAGCGAGCAGTACTTC. It yields the protein CASSPGLDNPFSEQYF.

On this clonotype: A read error may be the cause here, since a much bigger clone is one base away. The rearrangement uses TRBV6-6 and TRBJ1-5; possible D gene TRBD1, 5 bases. The CDR3 is made up of 14 amino acids. V lost 7 bases and J lost 9, with 19 bases in between. Germline V gene sequence: CDR1 MNHNY, CDR2 SVGAGI (reference sequence). The CDR3 protein is CASKGSGTGRPQHF. Here the CDR3 DNA reads TGTGCCAGCAAGGGGTCAGGGACGGGGCGGCCCCAGCATTTT.

The chain links TRBV6-5 to TRBJ2-7; 7 bases line up with TRBD1. The J call is uncertain, as TRBJ2-5 better fits the DNA end. The germline V gene encodes CDR1 MNHEY and CDR2 SVGAGI. The CDR3 has 15 residues. The CDR3 loop reads CASSYSTGRWETQYF. In DNA, the CDR3 is TGTGCCAGCAGTTACTCGACAGGGCGGTGGGAGACCCAGTACTTC.

This clonotype was counted at least ten times. The chain is built from TRBV7-9 and TRBJ2-1, with D tentatively TRBD2 (7 bases). The CDR3 runs 14 residues. Germline CDR1 reads SEHNR; CDR2 reads FQNEAQ (reference sequence). With 8 bases removed from V and 2 bases from J, the gap between germline ends came to 13 bases. The CDR3 region is CASRRGGAYNEQFF. The CDR3 region has the DNA TGTGCCAGCCGGAGGGGGGGCGCCTACAATGAGCAGTTCTTC.

The chain uses TRBV3-1 and TRBJ2-3, with 8 bases identical to TRBD2. Germline CDR1 and CDR2: LGHDT and YNNKEL (reference sequence). This CDR3 is built from 17 residues. After removal of 4 bases from V and 0 bases from J, the junction contained 9 bases not matched to a gene. This CDR3 is CASSLYPGGSSTDTQYF. CDR3 DNA sequence: TGTGCCAGCAGCCTCTACCCGGGGGGGTCTAGCACAGATACGCAGTATTTT.

This clonotype was observed many times. V gene TRBV4-3 combines with J gene TRBJ2-3; no reliable D call. The CDR3 runs 14 residues. V was shortened by 0 bases and J by 3 bases, with 7 bases between the two germline ends. Germline lookup yields CDR1 LGHNA and CDR2 YSLEER. The CDR3 protein is CASSQETLTDTQYF. CDR3 nucleotides: TGCGCCAGCAGCCAAGAGACCCTAACAGATACGCAGTATTTT.

The chain employs TRBV19 and TRBJ2-1, with 13 nucleotides matching TRBD2. J lost 6 bases, V lost 7 bases, and 6 bases had no gene match. Germline V CDR1 and CDR2: LNHDA, SQIVND (reference sequence). This CDR3 is built from 15 residues. CDR3: CASNPGLAGSNEQFF. The CDR3 DNA sequence: TGTGCCAGTAACCCGGGACTAGCGGGGAGCAATGAGCAGTTCTTC.

This clonotype was counted ten times or more. This chain joins TRBV18 and TRBJ2-7; possibly TRBD2 for D (5 bases). Trimming removed 5 bases from V and 4 bases from J, with 15 bases in between. This CDR3 is built from 14 residues. Germline CDR1 is KGHSH and CDR2 is LQKENI. CDR3 in amino acids: CASSTLDGNYEQYF. The CDR3 nucleotides are TGTGCCAGCTCAACACTTGACGGGAATTACGAGCAGTACTTC.

The chain employs TRBV24-1 and TRBJ1-1; TRBD1 matches 10 bases. Trimming took 8 bases from V and 0 from J; bases not matched to a gene: 5. In germline, CDR1 is KGHDR, CDR2 SFDVKD. The CDR3 has 15 amino acids. CDR3 in DNA: TGTGCCACCAACGGGACAGGGGCTATGAACACTGAAGCTTTCTTT. This encodes CATNGTGAMNTEAFF.

Ten or more counts support this clonotype. This sequence joins TRBV27 and TRBJ1-2, with a possible D match to TRBD1 (6 bases). V was clipped by 6 bases and J by 8 bases, with 19 bases between them. Germline assignment: CDR1 MNHEY and CDR2 SMNVEV (reference sequence). This CDR3 has 14 residues. The CDR3 DNA sequence: TGTGCCAGCAGCTATGGGGGCCGGGTCGCGGGCTACACCTTC. Amino acids: CASSYGGRVAGYTF.